This TCR beta chain was sequenced in a study of T cells in Graves' hyperthyroidism and ophthalmopathy. The ends were cut back, 8 bases at V and 0 bases at J, with 11 bases in the middle. The CDR3 runs 15 residues. TCR beta CDR3 sequences were amplified from RNA transcripts. A set of HTBI primers served as the primers for a first-round RT-PCR of the TCR CDR3. TCRdb recomputed calls from the multiplex PCR reads with MiXCR, one row per CDR3 protein. Found here are approximately 510,000 distinct CDR3 sequences, 40% to 55% of them singletons; the top ten hold 44%. Turning to this clonotype: Being one base from a much bigger clone, this may be a read error.

This TCR was recovered from an adult woman with Graves' disease, either hyperthyroidism or ophthalmopathy (not recorded which). V is TRBV12-3 or TRBV12-4 and J is TRBJ1-6, with unresolved D. Sequenced material: peripheral blood or thyroid tissue (not recorded which). CDR3 nucleotides: TGTGCCAGCGGACCACGGAGCTCCTATAATTCACCCCTCCACTTT. Translated, it gives CASGPRSSYNSPLHF.